A single T cell receptor (beta chain) is shown here with its context. This entry is derived from a study of blood T cells in healthy people across ages. A J-beta primer mix and a sample-barcoded 5' primer were used in a second PCR of roughly 7 to 12 cycles. TCRdb reprocessed the 5' RACE reads via MiXCR and lists one record per CDR3 protein. The repertoire holds approximately 1.5 million distinct CDR3 sequences, with 40% to 45% as singletons. This CDR3 comprises 17 residues. Germline CDR1 MGHRA, CDR2 YSYEKL. V shed 2 bases and J shed 6 bases, with 19 bases lying between them. The receptor was derived from a woman aged 18-29 years in good health. The sequencing input was blood. The chain is built from TRBV4-1 and TRBJ2-2; the D is unclear. The CDR3 loop is CASSQSLVGLSAGELFF. In nucleotides, the CDR3 is TGCGCCAGCAGCCAATCTCTAGTTGGGTTGAGCGCCGGGGAGCTGTTTTTT.